These 17 T cell receptor beta chains were sequenced from one sample in a study of cytomegalovirus exposure and HLA in healthy donors. The PCR contained 60 Vbeta and 13 Jbeta primers. Sequencing was performed with immunoSEQ multiplex PCR; in TCRdb, only in-frame clones are kept and a portion is missing. The table records about 82,000 clones, around 76% of them present only once. The sequenced material came from PBMCs. The source is a woman in her fifties or sixties in good health and CMV-seropositive.

This clone was found a few times. The V call is TRBV28, the J call TRBJ2-7; 8 positions match TRBD2. CDR1 and CDR2 from the germline V gene are MDHEN and SYDVKM. The CDR3 is 12 residues long. Trimming at V came to 6 bases and at J to 6 bases, leaving 4 bases not matched to a gene. CDR3 in DNA: TGTGCCAGCAGCACCGGGACTAGCGAGCAGTACTTC. Protein: CASSTGTSEQYF. The entire variable domain, with the rest obtained from reference TRBV28 and TRBJ2-7, is as follows: DVKVTQSSRYLVKRTGEKVFLECVQDMDHENMFWYRQDPGLGLRLIYFSYDVKMKEKGDIPEGYSVSREKKERFSLILESASTNQTSMYLCASSTGTSEQYFGPGTRLTVT.

The chain uses TRBV11-3 and TRBJ1-1; no definite D call. Looked up from germline, CDR1 is SGHNT and CDR2 is YENEEA. The V gene lost 0 bases and the J gene lost 3 bases, with 8 bases spanning the gap. The length of the CDR3 is 14 residues. CDR3 DNA sequence: TGTGCCAGCAGCTTAGATGGGCGGGACACTGAAGCTTTCTTT. Its translation is CASSLDGRDTEAFF.

V usage is TRBV13 and J usage is TRBJ1-4, with D possibly TRBD1 on 6 matching bases. V was pared by 5 bases and J by 8 bases, with 9 bases between. The germline V gene has CDR1 PRHDT and CDR2 FYEKMQ (reference sequence). This CDR3 has 12 amino acids. CDR3 protein: CASSRTGEKLFF. The DNA for the CDR3 is TGTGCCAGCAGCCGAACAGGGGAAAAACTGTTTTTT.

The chain is built from TRBV19 and TRBJ1-1; D perhaps matches TRBD1 (6 bases). The CDR3 runs 13 residues. V was clipped by 4 bases and J by 0 bases, with 6 bases between them. Germline loops: CDR1 LNHDA, CDR2 SQIVND (reference sequence). CDR3 in amino acids: CASSRGLNTEAFF. CDR3 DNA: TGTGCCAGTAGTAGGGGGCTGAACACTGAAGCTTTCTTT.

V usage is TRBV28 and J usage is TRBJ1-2, with a weak D call TRBD1 (6 bases). CDR3 length: 15 residues. V was cut by 6 bases and J by 0 bases, with 14 bases left in between. The germline V gene has CDR1 MDHEN and CDR2 SYDVKM. In DNA, the CDR3 is TGTGCCAGCAGGCGGCCGGGACAAGCTAACTATGGCTACACCTTC. The encoded protein is CASRRPGQANYGYTF.

This clone was seen just once. The chain carries TRBV6-5 and TRBJ2-3, with TRBD1 identical over 9 bases. The CDR3 covers 15 residues. The V gene end was trimmed by 4 bases and the J gene end by 4 bases; junction bases not matched to a gene: 6. CDR1 is MNHEY, CDR2 SVGAGI, per germline. As DNA, the CDR3 is TGTGCCAGCAGTTCGGGGACAGGGCTAGCAGATACGCAGTATTTT. Its translation: CASSSGTGLADTQYF.

This clone was seen a single time. The chain recombines TRBV2 with TRBJ2-2; 7 bases fit TRBD1. Germline V gives CDR1 SNHLY, CDR2 FYNNEI. The CDR3 length is 14 residues. The V segment lost 7 bases and the J segment 7 bases; nucleotides outside the gene matches: 9. For the CDR3, the DNA is TGTGCCAGCAAGGGTGACAGGGAAGTCGGGGAGCTGTTTTTT. It encodes CASKGDREVGELFF.

This clone was counted a few times. The V gene is TRBV9, the J gene TRBJ2-3; 11 bases map to TRBD2. CDR1 SGDLS and CDR2 YYNGEE come from the germline V gene. V trimming: 0 bases; J trimming: 10 bases; junction bases outside the gene matches: 10. This CDR3 has 16 residues. The CDR3 DNA follows: TGTGCCAGCAGCGTAGCAGGGACTAGCGGATCGATCGCGCAGTATTTT. It translates to CASSVAGTSGSIAQYF.

The chain recombines TRBV25-1 with TRBJ2-7; the match to TRBD1 covers 9 bases. This CDR3 is built from 14 residues. With V trimmed by 5 bases and J by 4 bases, 6 bases remained unmatched. Germline CDR1 reads MGHDK; CDR2 reads SYGVNS. CDR3 coding DNA: TGTGCCAGCAGTAGCGGGACAGGGATGTACGAGCAGTACTTC. This translates into CASSSGTGMYEQYF.

This clone appeared a few times. The J gene is TRBJ1-1, the V gene TRBV10-3; TRBD1 aligns across 8 bases. This CDR3 has 13 amino acids. The germline V gene has CDR1 ENHRY and CDR2 SYGVKD. V was pared by 7 bases and J by 2 bases, with 3 bases of the junction left unmatched. DNA for the CDR3: TGTGCCATCACAGGGGGCGACAACACTGAAGCTTTCTTT. Translated, it gives CAITGGDNTEAFF.

The chain recombines TRBV11-2 with TRBJ2-7; maybe TRBD1 (8 bases). This CDR3 region has 14 residues. Germline V gives CDR1 SGHAT, CDR2 FQNNGV. Between the trimmed V and J ends, which lost 5 bases and 4 bases, there was a span of 15 bases. This CDR3 reads CASSRGQGGYEQYF. For the CDR3, the DNA is TGTGCCAGCAGCCGCGGACAGGGAGGGTACGAGCAGTACTTC.

The gene calls are TRBV27 and TRBJ2-3; 7 positions agree with TRBD2. Trimming took 3 bases from V and 5 from J; bases not matched to a gene: 2. The CDR3 has 13 amino acids. Germline CDR1 reads MNHEY; CDR2 reads SMNVEV (reference sequence). The CDR3 loop reads CASSFLAEDTQYF. The CDR3 nucleotides are TGTGCCAGCAGTTTCCTAGCGGAAGATACGCAGTATTTT.

This clone was detected once. V and J are TRBV30 and TRBJ1-3, with 7 bases matching TRBD1. The V gene's germline CDR1 is GTSNPN and CDR2 SVGIG (reference sequence). The trim removed 0 bases at V and 4 bases at J, leaving 3 bases unmatched. This CDR3 is built from 14 residues. For the CDR3, the DNA is TGTGCCTGGAGTGTCGGGACAGACGGAAACACCATATATTTT. Translation gives CAWSVGTDGNTIYF.

This clone has more than one count but fewer than ten. The chain recombines TRBV27 with TRBJ2-2; TRBD2 matches 9 bases. Germline V lookup: CDR1 MNHEY, CDR2 SMNVEV (reference sequence). The CDR3 runs 15 residues. V gave up 5 bases and J gave up 1 base; unmatched junction bases: 2. CDR3 residues: CASSASGVNTGELFF. DNA of the CDR3: TGTGCCAGCAGTGCTAGCGGGGTGAACACCGGGGAGCTGTTTTTT.

This chain uses TRBV5-1 with TRBJ2-1, with D uncertain. Trimming cost V 1 base and J 0 bases, with 11 bases left between them. This CDR3 comprises 16 residues. The germline V gene encodes CDR1 SGHRS and CDR2 YFSETQ. The CDR3 DNA reads as TGCGCCAGCAGCTTGAATAGCCCGAGCTCCTACAATGAGCAGTTCTTC. Residues: CASSLNSPSSYNEQFF. Combining the CDR3 with reference TRBV5-1 and TRBJ2-1 gives the whole variable domain KAGVTQTPRYLIKTRGQQVTLSCSPISGHRSVSWYQQTPGQGLQFLFEYFSETQRNKGNFPGRFSGRQFSNSRSEMNVSTLELGDSALYLCASSLNSPSSYNEQFFGPGTRLTVL.

V is TRBV7-8 and J is TRBJ2-7; maybe TRBD2 (6 bases). Germline lookup yields CDR1 SGHVS and CDR2 FQNEAQ. The CDR3 runs 14 residues. The germline V and J ends were trimmed by 3 bases and 3 bases, with 12 bases remaining between them. CDR3 sequence reads: CASSFQRASYEQYF. CDR3 DNA sequence: TGTGCCAGCAGCTTTCAGCGGGCCAGCTACGAGCAGTACTTC.

The chain employs TRBV29-1 and TRBJ1-2; D gene uncertain. V lost 6 bases, J lost 8 bases, and 13 bases lay in between. Germline V lookup: CDR1 SQVTM, CDR2 ANQGSEA. This CDR3 contains 11 residues. CDR3 region: CSVTDTSGYTF. The CDR3 bases are TGCAGCGTCACAGACACCTCGGGCTACACCTTC.